The rows below give T cell receptor beta chains drawn from one sample of a study of identical twins. TCRdb re-called the 5' RACE reads with MiXCR, one entry per CDR3 protein. The sample has about 690,000 distinct CDR3 sequences, less than 7% seen once. Sequences were obtained from naive T cells sorted from blood. The source is a man aged 18 to 29 in good health. Each CDR3 is given with its conserved first and last residue. D genes are given only for firm matches.

J | D | V | CDR3
TRBJ2-2 | NA | TRBV12-3/TRBV12-4 | CASRPGLGVTGELFF
TRBJ2-7 | TRBD2 | TRBV12-3/TRBV12-4 | CASSSGTRSGEQYF
TRBJ1-1 | NA | TRBV12-3/TRBV12-4 | CASSLQGSLNTEAFF
TRBJ1-6 | NA | TRBV6-5 | CASSWADNSPLHF
TRBJ1-1 | TRBD1 | TRBV19 | CASSITGGTEAFF
TRBJ2-3 | NA | TRBV7-6 | CASSPRLEGADTQYF
TRBJ2-5 | NA | TRBV29-1 | CSGRPGPQETQYF
TRBJ2-1 | TRBD2 | TRBV5-1 | CASSWMPSGTREHNEQFF
TRBJ2-1 | NA | TRBV12-5 | CASVPVGSNEQFF
TRBJ2-1 | TRBD1 | TRBV29-1 | CIASGTGGHEQFF
TRBJ2-2 | TRBD2 | TRBV3-1 | CASSQVLAGANTGELFF
TRBJ1-1 | NA | TRBV29-1 | CSVERSTEAFF
TRBJ2-1 | NA | TRBV7-9 | CASSLKVGRNNEQFF
TRBJ2-7 | NA | TRBV14 | CASSLGWNEQYF
TRBJ2-1 | TRBD1 | TRBV24-1 | CATSDLPPRQGGHNEQFF
TRBJ2-3 | NA | TRBV7-9 | CASSSVGGPDTQYF
TRBJ2-2 | TRBD1 | TRBV15 | CATSRVRGRDTGELFF
TRBJ2-7 | NA | TRBV4-3 | CASSQDSLRSPYTYEQYF
TRBJ2-7 | NA | TRBV28 | CASSLPVSSYEQYF
TRBJ2-4 | TRBD2 | TRBV4-3 | CASSQETGGGNIQYF
TRBJ2-1 | NA | TRBV6-2/TRBV6-3 | CASSYSKGEQFF
TRBJ2-2 | TRBD2 | TRBV4-2 | CASRRVSGRNTGELFF
TRBJ1-5 | NA | TRBV20-1 | CSAKQADRPQHF
TRBJ2-2 | NA | TRBV5-1 | CASSSRGTGNTGELFF
TRBJ2-5 | NA | TRBV12-3/TRBV12-4 | CASSSTSGTPQETQYF
TRBJ1-4 | TRBD1 | TRBV20-1 | CSTGGTTNEKLFF
TRBJ2-1 | TRBD1 | TRBV29-1 | CSVEDEGADIF
TRBJ2-3 | NA | TRBV5-1 | CASSLPSTGRGDTQYF
TRBJ1-1 | NA | TRBV7-9 | CASSKGAGRGTEAFF
TRBJ2-1 | TRBD2 | TRBV12-3/TRBV12-4 | CASSSPPGTSFFF
TRBJ1-2 | NA | TRBV10-3 | CAAADPNYGYTF
TRBJ2-7 | NA | TRBV5-8 | CASRVRVGYEQYF
TRBJ2-3 | TRBD1 | TRBV5-1 | CASSLDGQGATDTQYF
TRBJ2-5 | NA | TRBV5-1 | CASSLRGTQYF
TRBJ2-7 | TRBD2 | TRBV6-2/TRBV6-3 | CASSYPRSGRGNEQYF
TRBJ2-3 | NA | TRBV15 | CATSRDLRHPTKRSIGDTQYF
TRBJ2-1 | NA | TRBV2 | CASMLGYNEQFF
TRBJ2-2 | TRBD1 | TRBV6-9 | CASSHNKPHARTGGYSLPTGELFF
TRBJ2-7 | NA | TRBV6-1 | CASRGGQIYEQYF
TRBJ2-1 | TRBD2 | TRBV9 | CASSVAGLAHNEQFF
TRBJ2-1 | NA | TRBV24-1 | CATSDVYGDEQFF